The entry below describes one T cell receptor beta chain. The antigen remains undetermined. This sample is part of a study of T-cell reconstitution after alpha-beta-depleted transplantation in children. Study outcomes and limitations: Newly made T cells mostly supplied T-cell counts and diversity one year after transplant. There were reportedly several hundred expanded graft clones from which alpha-beta T cells came about two months after transplant.

TCRbeta library construction was performed incorporating unique molecular identifiers. TCRdb re-analysed the PCR reads in MiXCR, keeping a single row per CDR3 protein. The sample shows 600,000 to 800,000 distinct CDR3 sequences, about 12% of them seen only once. Germline-derived CDR1 and CDR2 are SGHKS and YYEKEE (reference sequence). The CDR3 contains 14 residues. The ends were cut back, 0 bases at V and 1 base at J, with 8 bases in the middle. The input for sequencing was PBMCs, taken before TCRalphabeta/CD19-depleted stem cell transplant. The chain has TRBV5-5 and TRBJ2-7; D is undetermined. The origin of this receptor is a girl aged 2-10 years with congenital amegakaryocytic thrombocytopenia, due to receive a stem cell transplant. The CDR3 nucleotides read TGTGCCAGCAGCTTGGGGGCCTTTTCCTACGAGCAGTACTTC. Translated: CASSLGAFSYEQYF. The variable domain in full, with the rest retrieved from reference TRBV5-5 and TRBJ2-7, is DAGVTQSPTHLIKTRGQQVTLRCSPISGHKSVSWYQQVLGQGPQFIFQYYEKEERGRGNFPDRFSARQFPNYSSELNVNALLLGDSALYLCASSLGAFSYEQYFGPGTRLTVT.